These 23 T cell receptor beta chains share one sample of origin, sequenced in a study of blood T cells in healthy people across ages. With a J-beta primer mix and a sample-barcoded 5' primer, a second PCR ran 7 to 11 cycles. One entry per CDR3 protein, called by TCRdb with MiXCR from the 5' RACE reads. There are 750,000 or so distinct CDR3 sequences in the sample; around a quarter occur only once, and 9.4% lies in the top ten. These sequences were also reported in another study, on T cells of mothers and their children.

Sequenced input: blood. Every receptor here comes from a boy younger than 18 in good health.

The V and J genes are TRBV5-6 and TRBJ2-5, with D perhaps TRBD2 (5 bases). V was pared by 3 bases and J by 5 bases, with 11 bases between. In germline, CDR1 is SGHDT, CDR2 YYEEEE. The CDR3 is 13 residues long. The CDR3 reads CASSWTQRETQYF. The CDR3 bases are TGTGCCAGCAGCTGGACCCAGCGGGAGACCCAGTACTTC.

This clonotype was counted between two and nine times. The CDR3 DNA reads as TGTGCCAGCAGTTGGCGCCTTCCAGCGGGAGACGAAGATACGCAGTATTTT. Amino acids: CASSWRLPAGDEDTQYF. The chain carries TRBV6-2 or TRBV6-3 and TRBJ2-3, with 8 bases matching TRBD2. V lost 4 bases to trimming and J lost 5 bases; unmatched junction nucleotides: 14. Per germline, CDR1 MNHEY and CDR2 SVGEGT. This CDR3 comprises 17 residues.

V is TRBV10-1 and J is TRBJ2-2; D unclear. This CDR3 has 14 amino acids. V was clipped by 4 bases and J by 0 bases, with 6 bases between them. Germline CDR1 and CDR2: WNHNN and SYGVQD (reference sequence). This CDR3 is CASSARSNTGELFF. The CDR3 DNA is TGCGCCAGCAGTGCCCGATCGAACACCGGGGAGCTGTTTTTT.

This clonotype was picked up a small number of times. The chain employs TRBV20-1 and TRBJ2-1; D might be TRBD2 (6 bases). Germline lookup yields CDR1 DFQATT and CDR2 SNEGSKA (reference sequence). Trimming took off 4 bases at V and 3 bases at J, with 16 bases between the two ends. This CDR3 comprises 15 residues. CDR3 protein: CSATADSGNYNEQFF. The CDR3 DNA is TGCAGTGCTACCGCCGATAGCGGCAACTACAATGAGCAGTTCTTC.

This clonotype was found many times. The chain employs TRBV7-9 and TRBJ2-2; D is undetermined. CDR3 length: 12 residues. Germline CDR1 is SEHNR and CDR2 is FQNEAQ (reference sequence). Trimming took off 5 bases at V and 6 bases at J, with 7 bases between the two ends. The chain's CDR3 is CASSLGSGELFF. DNA of the CDR3: TGTGCCAGCAGCCTTGGGTCCGGGGAGCTGTTTTTT.

The chain recombines TRBV28 with TRBJ2-1, with 8 bases lining up with TRBD1. The CDR3 has 15 amino acids. Germline lookup yields CDR1 MDHEN and CDR2 SYDVKM. V lost 7 bases, J lost 8 bases, and 13 bases stayed unmatched. The CDR3 nucleotides are TGTGCCAGCACTGGGGAGACAGGGGCCTCCTATGAGCAGTTCTTC. This encodes CASTGETGASYEQFF. Filled out from reference TRBV28 and TRBJ2-1, the complete variable domain reads DVKVTQSSRYLVKRTGEKVFLECVQDMDHENMFWYRQDPGLGLRLIYFSYDVKMKEKGDIPEGYSVSREKKERFSLILESASTNQTSMYLCASTGETGASYEQFFGPGTRLTVL.

This clonotype was detected a few times. The chain joins TRBV29-1 to TRBJ1-2, with D unclear. Trimming cost V 4 bases and J 5 bases, with 11 bases left between them. Per the germline V gene, CDR1 is SQVTM and CDR2 is ANQGSEA. This CDR3 comprises 12 residues. The CDR3 DNA sequence: TGCAGCGTTGTCTCGGCAGATTATGGCTACACCTTC. It is translated as CSVVSADYGYTF. The whole variable domain, remainder taken from reference TRBV29-1 and TRBJ1-2, is SAVISQKPSRDICQRGTSLTIQCQVDSQVTMMFWYRQQPGQSLTLIATANQGSEATYESGFVIDKFPISRPNLTFSTLTVSNMSPEDSSIYLCSVVSADYGYTFGSGTRLTVV.

The chain recombines TRBV7-9 with TRBJ1-2, with D possibly TRBD1 on 6 matching bases. V shed 10 bases and J shed 3 bases, with 12 bases lying between them. This CDR3 region has 12 residues. Germline CDR1 reads SEHNR; CDR2 reads FQNEAQ (reference sequence). The CDR3 region has the DNA TGTGCCATCGGGGGCTACTACTATGGCTACACCTTC. Protein sequence: CAIGGYYYGYTF. The full variable domain, rest sourced from reference TRBV7-9 and TRBJ1-2, is DTGVSQNPRHKITKRGQNVTFRCDPISEHNRLYWYRQTLGQGPEFLTYFQNEAQLEKSRLLSDRFSAERPKGSFSTLEIQRTEQGDSAMYLCAIGGYYYGYTFGSGTRLTVV.

The gene calls are TRBV29-1 and TRBJ1-1, with 8 bases that match TRBD1. J was trimmed by 1 base and V by 6 bases; bases with no gene match: 4. CDR3 length: 13 residues. Looked up from germline, CDR1 is SQVTM and CDR2 is ANQGSEA. CDR3 sequence (DNA): TGCAGCGTCAGGGGACAGGCGAACACTGAAGCTTTCTTT. Its translation: CSVRGQANTEAFF.

V is TRBV6-5 and J is TRBJ2-5; perhaps TRBD2 as D (6 bases). Germline V lookup: CDR1 MNHEY, CDR2 SVGAGI. Trimming stripped 7 bases from V and 3 bases from J, with 12 bases between. There are 13 residues in the CDR3. Here the CDR3 DNA reads TGTGCCAGCACTCCCTGGGGGGAAGAGACCCAGTACTTC. It translates to CASTPWGEETQYF.

In its sample, this clonotype was seen a few times. DNA for the CDR3: TGCGCCAGCAGCCTCTTAGCGGGATCCGCTGGGGCCAACGTCCTGACTTTC. As protein: CASSLLAGSAGANVLTF. The chain joins TRBV5-1 to TRBJ2-6; 8 nucleotides line up with TRBD2. The V segment lost 4 bases and the J segment 2 bases; nucleotides outside the gene matches: 8. Germline lookup yields CDR1 SGHRS and CDR2 YFSETQ. The CDR3 loop spans 17 amino acids.

The chain employs TRBV7-9 and TRBJ2-5, with 8 bases lining up with TRBD1. The J call is uncertain, as TRBJ2-7 better fits the DNA end. Looked up from germline, CDR1 is SEHNR and CDR2 is FQNEAQ (reference sequence). The CDR3 loop spans 15 amino acids. CDR3 in DNA: TGTGCCAGCAGCCAGACCGGGACAGGAGATTACGAGCAGTACTTC. As protein: CASSQTGTGDYEQYF.

The chain is built from TRBV5-6 and TRBJ1-3; D unclear. Germline V gene lookup returns CDR1 SGHDT and CDR2 YYEEEE. The CDR3 sequence is 17 residues long. Trimming left V 0 bases short and J 0 bases short, with 13 bases between. CDR3 sequence: CASSLELAESSGNTIYF. DNA of the CDR3: TGTGCCAGCAGCTTGGAACTGGCCGAGAGCTCTGGAAACACCATATATTTT. Supplemented by reference TRBV5-6 and TRBJ1-3, the full variable domain reads DAGVTQSPTHLIKTRGQQVTLRCSPKSGHDTVSWYQQALGQGPQFIFQYYEEEERQRGNFPDRFSGHQFPNYSSELNVNALLLGDSALYLCASSLELAESSGNTIYFGEGSWLTVV.

The chain uses TRBV9 and TRBJ2-7; 7 bases are shared with TRBD1. CDR1 and CDR2 from the germline V gene are SGDLS and YYNGEE. The CDR3 has 15 amino acids. J lost 2 bases, V lost 3 bases, and 8 bases had no gene match. CDR3 sequence: CASSEGTARTYEQYF. The CDR3, as DNA: TGTGCCAGCAGCGAGGGGACAGCCAGAACCTACGAGCAGTACTTC.

This clonotype was recorded a few times. The CDR3 region is CASSLGDSGSGVHEQFF. In DNA form, the CDR3 reads TGTGCCAGCAGCTTAGGGGATAGCGGGAGCGGGGTCCATGAGCAGTTCTTC. The V call is TRBV7-9, the J call TRBJ2-1; 9 nucleotides align to TRBD2. The CDR3 runs 17 residues. V lost 1 base, J lost 8 bases, and 12 bases stayed unmatched. CDR1 is SEHNR and CDR2 is FQNEAQ in the germline V gene (reference sequence).

This clonotype showed up just a few times. A junction boundary mismatches the germline segment, possibly from a read error. This chain uses TRBV28 with TRBJ1-3; no reliable D call. The CDR3 consists of 14 residues. CDR1 MDHEN and CDR2 SYDVKM come from the germline V gene. CDR3 DNA: TGTGCCAGCAGTGCGATTTTCTCTGGAGACACCATATATTTT. Translating it yields CASSAIFSGDTIYF.

V gene TRBV20-1 combines with J gene TRBJ2-5, with a tentative D call TRBD2 (6 bases). The CDR3 is made up of 15 amino acids. Germline V gene lookup returns CDR1 DFQATT and CDR2 SNEGSKA (reference sequence). Trimming took off 1 base at V and 0 bases at J, with 12 bases between the two ends. This CDR3 is CSARVLAPYQETQYF. For the CDR3, the DNA is TGCAGTGCTAGAGTCCTAGCGCCGTACCAAGAGACCCAGTACTTC.

This chain joins TRBV12-3 or TRBV12-4 and TRBJ2-7; D remains ambiguous. Trimming took off 2 bases at V and 2 bases at J, with 10 bases between the two ends. CDR3 length equals 14 residues. The CDR3 DNA sequence: TGTGCCAGCAGTTTAACCAACGGACCCTACGAGCAGTACTTC. This codes for CASSLTNGPYEQYF.

The CDR3 loop is CSAIPYRGTYEQYF. The CDR3 DNA reads as TGCAGTGCTATCCCTTACAGGGGGACCTACGAGCAGTACTTC. The chain joins TRBV20-1 to TRBJ2-7; 8 bases agree with TRBD1. The trim removed 4 bases at V and 2 bases at J, leaving 7 bases unmatched. The CDR3 runs 14 residues. Germline-derived CDR1 and CDR2 are DFQATT and SNEGSKA (reference sequence).

The chain carries TRBV20-1 and TRBJ2-5; D tentatively fits TRBD1 or TRBD2 (5 bases each). The end of the DNA is better explained by TRBJ2-7, so the J call may be wrong. The CDR3 length is 15 residues. Germline V gene data show CDR1 as DFQATT and CDR2 as SNEGSKA (reference sequence). CDR3 sequence (DNA): TGCAGTGCTAGAGATCCGGGACGTAGCTCCTACGAGCAGTACTTC. It translates to CSARDPGRSSYEQYF.

The sample holds a few counts of this clonotype. The J gene is TRBJ2-1, the V gene TRBV14; D is unclear. The CDR3 sequence is 13 residues long. CDR1 and CDR2 (germline): SGHDN, FVKESK. The V end lost 0 bases, the J end lost 6 bases, and 6 bases lay between the germline ends. The CDR3 DNA is TGTGCCAGCAGCCAAGATCCGGGCAATGAGCAGTTCTTC. Its translation is CASSQDPGNEQFF.

This clonotype appeared a few times. V and J are TRBV7-3 and TRBJ2-1; 7 nucleotides match TRBD2. The CDR3 is made up of 15 amino acids. Germline CDR1 and CDR2: SGHTA and FQGTGA. With V trimmed by 2 bases and J by 8 bases, 9 bases remained unmatched. Written as DNA, the CDR3 is TGTGCCAGCAGCTTATATGGGAGGGCCGTCGATGAGCAGTTCTTC. This translates into CASSLYGRAVDEQFF.

In this sample, this clonotype turned up a few times. The V gene is TRBV29-1, the J gene TRBJ2-5, with D uncertain. Trimming cost V 6 bases and J 0 bases, with 11 bases left between them. The CDR3 has 13 amino acids. CDR1 SQVTM and CDR2 ANQGSEA come from the germline V gene. CDR3 coding DNA: TGCAGCGTGACCGGCTTGTACCAAGAGACCCAGTACTTC. Its protein product is CSVTGLYQETQYF.